This T cell receptor beta chain was retrieved from a study of blood T cell repertoires in COVID-19. For the study at large: COVID-19 samples, acute and convalescent, were from the United States, Italy and Spain. PBMCs, B-cell-depleted T cells, or T cells provided the cDNA or gDNA that made up the material.

The Seattle patients joined while their infection was active and were tracked longitudinally afterward. This clone was observed once. Trimming cost V 4 bases and J 4 bases, with 14 bases left between them. CDR1 and CDR2 (germline): LNHNV, YYDKDF (reference sequence). The CDR3 spans 15 residues. As processed by the authors: Amplifying reference gene primers gave estimates of nucleated cell counts. The method was immunoSEQ multiplex PCR; TCRdb's version includes in-frame clones alone and lacks a portion of them. That table furnishes V, J and clone size, whereas the DNA furnished D and trimming. Among 250,000 to 350,000 clones listed, around 85% were seen once.

V and J are TRBV15 and TRBJ1-5, with D hard to call. Sequenced input: peripheral blood. This TCR was sampled from a human donor with COVID-19, enrolled during active disease. The donor label of this sample is uncertain. The CDR3 loop reads CATSTENSGNQPQHF. CDR3 bases: TGTGCCACCAGCACAGAGAATTCGGGGAATCAGCCCCAGCATTTT.